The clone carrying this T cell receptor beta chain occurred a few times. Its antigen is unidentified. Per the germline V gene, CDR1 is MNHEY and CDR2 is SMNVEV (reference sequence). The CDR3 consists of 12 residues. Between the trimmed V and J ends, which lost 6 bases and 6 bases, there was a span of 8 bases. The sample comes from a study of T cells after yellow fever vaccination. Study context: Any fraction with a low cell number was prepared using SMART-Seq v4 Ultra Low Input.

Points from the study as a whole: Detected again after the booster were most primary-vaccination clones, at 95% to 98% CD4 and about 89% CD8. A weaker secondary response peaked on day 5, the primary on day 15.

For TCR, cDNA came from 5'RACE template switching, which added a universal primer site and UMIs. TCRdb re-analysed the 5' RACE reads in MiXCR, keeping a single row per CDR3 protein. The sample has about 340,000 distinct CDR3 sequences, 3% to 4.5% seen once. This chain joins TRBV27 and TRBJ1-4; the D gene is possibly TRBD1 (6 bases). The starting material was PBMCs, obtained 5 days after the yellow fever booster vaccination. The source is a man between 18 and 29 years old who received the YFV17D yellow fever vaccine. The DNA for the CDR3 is TGTGCCAGCAGATACAGGGATGAAAAACTGTTTTTT. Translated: CASRYRDEKLFF.